The T cell receptor (beta chain) under discussion was sequenced for a study of blood T cell repertoires in COVID-19. Whole-study context: Samples of COVID-19 (acute and convalescent) were obtained from the United States, Italy and Spain.

Losses at the gene ends were 4 bases for V and 5 bases for J; bases not matched to a gene: 5. CDR3 length: 14 amino acids. CDR1 and CDR2 (germline): KGHDR, SFDVKD. Sequencing used immunoSEQ multiplex PCR; TCRdb keeps in-frame clones, though not all of them. The data contain over 150,000 clones, roughly four fifths of them singletons. Clinical histories supplied by participants themselves formed the basis of cohort assignment. Two negative PCRs, clearance, or symptom resolution characterized the recovered Cohort 3 donors. The rearrangement uses TRBV24-1 and TRBJ2-3; 7 positions match TRBD1. The sequence derives from a man in his forties or fifties who had recovered from COVID-19. Sequenced: PBMCs or T cells enriched from blood (not recorded which). The CDR3 DNA sequence: TGTGCCACCAGTGACCCGGGACAGCAAGATACGCAGTATTTT. Translation: CATSDPGQQDTQYF.